This TCR beta chain was sequenced for a study of shared clonotypes between healthy human individuals. Assay: immunoSEQ multiplex PCR; the TCRdb copy retains only in-frame clones and omits some. The table includes around 550,000 clones, 90% to 97% detected once. The V gene end was trimmed by 6 bases and the J gene end by 4 bases; junction bases not matched to a gene: 3. CDR3 size: 12 residues. Germline loops: CDR1 MNHEY, CDR2 SMNVEV (reference sequence). All of the donors resided in Nashville, Tennessee, and each was a Caucasian adult. Sequenced input: naive CD4+ T cells sorted from blood. The subset denotes: CD45RA+ positively selected. The chain recombines TRBV27 with TRBJ2-7; 7 bases are shared with TRBD1. The sequence was obtained from a woman aged 25 to 39 in good health. The CDR3, as DNA: TGTGCCAGCAGGAAGGGGGCGTACGAGCAGTACTTC. Its translation: CASRKGAYEQYF.